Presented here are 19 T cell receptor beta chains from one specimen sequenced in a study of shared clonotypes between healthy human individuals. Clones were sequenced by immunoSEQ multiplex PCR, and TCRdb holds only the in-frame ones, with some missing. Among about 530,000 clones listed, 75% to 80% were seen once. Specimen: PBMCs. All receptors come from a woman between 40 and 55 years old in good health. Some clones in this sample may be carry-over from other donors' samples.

CDR3 region: CASSWDPAGSGYTF. CDR3 in DNA: TGTGCCAGCAGTTGGGACCCGGCAGGGTCTGGCTACACCTTC. The chain uses TRBV6-6 and TRBJ1-2, with D maybe TRBD1 (5 bases). CDR1 is MNHNY and CDR2 is SVGAGI in the germline V gene (reference sequence). Trimming took off 4 bases at V and 7 bases at J, with 16 bases between the two ends. CDR3 size: 14 residues.

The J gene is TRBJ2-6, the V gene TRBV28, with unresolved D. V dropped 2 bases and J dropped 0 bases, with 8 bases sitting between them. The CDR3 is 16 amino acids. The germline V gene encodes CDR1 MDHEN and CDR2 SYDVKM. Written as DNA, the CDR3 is TGTGCCAGCAGTTTAGTAAAACTCTCTGGGGCCAACGTCCTGACTTTC. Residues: CASSLVKLSGANVLTF. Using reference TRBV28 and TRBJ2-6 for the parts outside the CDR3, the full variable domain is DVKVTQSSRYLVKRTGEKVFLECVQDMDHENMFWYRQDPGLGLRLIYFSYDVKMKEKGDIPEGYSVSREKKERFSLILESASTNQTSMYLCASSLVKLSGANVLTFGAGSRLTVL.

Here the CDR3 DNA reads TGTGCCAGCTCACCGATGGACCTAAGTAGCGGGAGTGTACAAGAGACCCAGTACTTC. As protein: CASSPMDLSSGSVQETQYF. The rearrangement uses TRBV18 and TRBJ2-5; 9 bases map to TRBD2. The length of the CDR3 is 19 residues. The germline V gene has CDR1 KGHSH and CDR2 LQKENI. J gave up 2 bases and V 3 bases, and 16 bases lay outside the gene matches.

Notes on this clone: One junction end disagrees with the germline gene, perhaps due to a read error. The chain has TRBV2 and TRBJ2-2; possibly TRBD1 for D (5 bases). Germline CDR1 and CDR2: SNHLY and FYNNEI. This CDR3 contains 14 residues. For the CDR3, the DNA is TGTGCCAGCAGTGAGGCAGGGAACCCCGGGGAGCTGTTTTTT. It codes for CASSEAGNPGELFF.

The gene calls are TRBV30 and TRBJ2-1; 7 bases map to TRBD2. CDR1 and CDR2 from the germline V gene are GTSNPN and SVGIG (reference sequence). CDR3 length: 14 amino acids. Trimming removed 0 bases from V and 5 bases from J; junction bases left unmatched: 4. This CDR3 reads CAWSVAGVDNEQFF. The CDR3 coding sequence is TGTGCCTGGAGTGTGGCGGGAGTGGACAATGAGCAGTTCTTC.

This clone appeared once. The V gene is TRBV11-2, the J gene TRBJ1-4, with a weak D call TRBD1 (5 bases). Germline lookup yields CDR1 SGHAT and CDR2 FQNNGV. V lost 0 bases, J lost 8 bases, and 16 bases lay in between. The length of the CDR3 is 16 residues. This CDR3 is CASSLDVLGVGEKLFF. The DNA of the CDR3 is TGTGCCAGCAGCTTAGATGTTTTGGGGGTTGGGGAAAAACTGTTTTTT. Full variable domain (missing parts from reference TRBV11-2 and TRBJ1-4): EAGVAQSPRYKIIEKRQSVAFWCNPISGHATLYWYQQILGQGPKLLIQFQNNGVVDDSQLPKDRFSAERLKGVDSTLKIQPAKLEDSAVYLCASSLDVLGVGEKLFFGSGTQLSVL.

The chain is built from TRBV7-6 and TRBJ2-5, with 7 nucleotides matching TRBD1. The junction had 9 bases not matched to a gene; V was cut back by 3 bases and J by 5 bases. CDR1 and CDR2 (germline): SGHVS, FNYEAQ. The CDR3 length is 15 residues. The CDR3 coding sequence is TGTGCCAGCAGCTTGGTTAGGGGGCGGGTGGAGACCCAGTACTTC. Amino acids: CASSLVRGRVETQYF.

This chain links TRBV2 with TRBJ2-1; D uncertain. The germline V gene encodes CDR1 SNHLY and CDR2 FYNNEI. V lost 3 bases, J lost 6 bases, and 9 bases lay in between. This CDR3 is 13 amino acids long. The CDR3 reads CASSERTVNEQFF. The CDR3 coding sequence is TGTGCCAGCAGTGAGAGGACCGTCAATGAGCAGTTCTTC.

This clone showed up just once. The CDR3 nucleotides read TGTGCCTGGGCTCCGGGACAACGGTTCTATGGCTACACCTTC. It yields the protein CAWAPGQRFYGYTF. The chain joins TRBV30 to TRBJ1-2; D possibly corresponds to TRBD1 (6 bases). Deletions cut 5 bases from V and 4 bases from J, with 17 bases between. Germline V gene sequence: CDR1 GTSNPN, CDR2 SVGIG (reference sequence). The length of the CDR3 is 14 residues.

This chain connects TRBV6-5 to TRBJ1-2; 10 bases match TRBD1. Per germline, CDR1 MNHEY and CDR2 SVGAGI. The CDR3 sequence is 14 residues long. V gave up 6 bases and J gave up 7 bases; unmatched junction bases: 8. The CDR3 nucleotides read TGTGCCAGCAGACCCGACCGGGACAGGGGTGGCTACACCTTC. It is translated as CASRPDRDRGGYTF.

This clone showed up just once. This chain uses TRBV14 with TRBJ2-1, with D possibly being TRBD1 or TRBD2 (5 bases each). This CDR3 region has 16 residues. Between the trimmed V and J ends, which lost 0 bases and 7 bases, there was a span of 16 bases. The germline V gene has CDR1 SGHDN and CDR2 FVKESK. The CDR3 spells CASSQDRESWGNEQFF. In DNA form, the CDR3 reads TGTGCCAGCAGCCAAGACAGGGAGTCCTGGGGGAATGAGCAGTTCTTC.

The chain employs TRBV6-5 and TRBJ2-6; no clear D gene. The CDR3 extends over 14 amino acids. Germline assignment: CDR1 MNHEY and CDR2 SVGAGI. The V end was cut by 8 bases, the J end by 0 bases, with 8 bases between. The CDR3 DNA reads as TGTGCCAGCCGGTGGAGCTCTGGGGCCAACGTCCTGACTTTC. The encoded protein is CASRWSSGANVLTF.

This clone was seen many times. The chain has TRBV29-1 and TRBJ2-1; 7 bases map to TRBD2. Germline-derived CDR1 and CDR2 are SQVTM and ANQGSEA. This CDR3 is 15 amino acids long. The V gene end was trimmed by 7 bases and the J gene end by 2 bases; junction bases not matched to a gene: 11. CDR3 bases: TGCAGCGGCCGTGGTAGGGGACTAACCTACAATGAGCAGTTCTTC. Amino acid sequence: CSGRGRGLTYNEQFF.

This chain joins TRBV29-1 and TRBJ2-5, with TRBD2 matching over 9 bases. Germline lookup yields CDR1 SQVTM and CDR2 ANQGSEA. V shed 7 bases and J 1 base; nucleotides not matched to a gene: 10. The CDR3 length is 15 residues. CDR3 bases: TGCAGCGCCGTAGGGCTAGCGGGGTTCCAAGAGACCCAGTACTTC. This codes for CSAVGLAGFQETQYF.

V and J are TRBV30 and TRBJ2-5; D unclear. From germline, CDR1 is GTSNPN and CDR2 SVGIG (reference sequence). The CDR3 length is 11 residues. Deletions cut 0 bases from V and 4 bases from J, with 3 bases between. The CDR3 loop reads CAWSVAETQYF. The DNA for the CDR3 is TGTGCCTGGAGTGTAGCAGAGACCCAGTACTTC.

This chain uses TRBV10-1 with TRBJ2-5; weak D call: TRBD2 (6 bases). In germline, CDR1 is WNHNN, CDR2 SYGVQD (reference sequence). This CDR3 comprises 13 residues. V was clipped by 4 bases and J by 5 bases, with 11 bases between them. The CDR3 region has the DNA TGCGCCAGCAGTGGCGGGATCCAGGAGACCCAGTACTTC. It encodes CASSGGIQETQYF.

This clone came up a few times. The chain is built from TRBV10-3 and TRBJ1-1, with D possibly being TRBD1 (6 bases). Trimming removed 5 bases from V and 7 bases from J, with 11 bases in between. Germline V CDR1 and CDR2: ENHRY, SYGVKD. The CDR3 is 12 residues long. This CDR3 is CAISFQGNEAFF. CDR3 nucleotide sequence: TGTGCCATCAGTTTTCAGGGGAATGAAGCTTTCTTT.

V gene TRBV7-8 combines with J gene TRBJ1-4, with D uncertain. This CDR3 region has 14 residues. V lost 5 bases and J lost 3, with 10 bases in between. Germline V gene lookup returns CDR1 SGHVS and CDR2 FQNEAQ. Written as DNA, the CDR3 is TGTGCCAGCAGCCACCGGGAGTCTAATGAAAAACTGTTTTTT. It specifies CASSHRESNEKLFF.

As DNA, the CDR3 is TGTGCCAGCAGCCCCCGGACAGGGATGAACACCGGGGAGCTGTTTTTT. The encoded protein is CASSPRTGMNTGELFF. The rearrangement joins TRBV7-2 to TRBJ2-2, with 8 nucleotides matching TRBD1. This CDR3 region has 16 residues. Germline V CDR1 and CDR2: SGHTA, FQGNSA. With 5 bases clipped from V and 1 base from J, the junction kept 6 bases outside the gene matches.